Sequencing of this T cell receptor beta chain was carried out in a study of chemoradiotherapy in HPV16-positive cancers. Overall study: A couple of HPV16-positive patients' cells yielded candidate HPV-specific clones and common motifs. Overall study results and limits: Better recurrence-free survival went with HPV-responsive T-cell expansion in HPV16-positive patients. Candidate HPV-specific clones and E7-related TCR motifs grew in tumor during treatment.

Remarks on this clone: Its target is unknown.

Some clones are missing from TCRdb's copy, which holds only in-frame ones; the method was immunoSEQ multiplex PCR. The sample consists of 50,000 to 55,000 clones, roughly 90% of them appearing once. V lost 2 bases and J lost 4; bases outside the gene matches: 5. Germline loops: CDR1 MGHDK, CDR2 SYGVNS. This CDR3 is built from 16 residues. This TCR came from a human donor with HPV-associated anogenital cancer. The chain uses TRBV25-1 and TRBJ1-6, with 7 bases identical to TRBD1. Material: blood, obtained from a patient who underwent chemoradiotherapy. CDR3 coding DNA: TGTGCCAGCAGTGAACGGGGACAGCAATATAATTCACCCCTCCACTTT. It codes for CASSERGQQYNSPLHF.